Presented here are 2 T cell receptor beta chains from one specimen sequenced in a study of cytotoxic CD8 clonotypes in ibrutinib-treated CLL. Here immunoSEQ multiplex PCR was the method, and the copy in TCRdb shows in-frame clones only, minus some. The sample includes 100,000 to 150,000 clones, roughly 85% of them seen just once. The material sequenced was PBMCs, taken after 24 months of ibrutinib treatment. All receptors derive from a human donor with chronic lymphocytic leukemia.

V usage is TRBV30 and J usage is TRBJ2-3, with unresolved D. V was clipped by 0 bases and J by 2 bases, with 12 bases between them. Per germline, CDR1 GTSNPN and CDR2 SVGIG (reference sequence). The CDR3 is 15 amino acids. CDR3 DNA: TGTGCCTGGAGTGTACCAGGACCTATCACAGATACGCAGTATTTT. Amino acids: CAWSVPGPITDTQYF. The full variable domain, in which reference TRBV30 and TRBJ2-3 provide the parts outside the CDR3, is SQTIHQWPATLVQPVGSPLSLECTVEGTSNPNLYWYRQAAGRGLQLLFYSVGIGQISSEVPQNLSASRPQDRQFILSSKKLLLSDSGFYLCAWSVPGPITDTQYFGPGTRLTVL.

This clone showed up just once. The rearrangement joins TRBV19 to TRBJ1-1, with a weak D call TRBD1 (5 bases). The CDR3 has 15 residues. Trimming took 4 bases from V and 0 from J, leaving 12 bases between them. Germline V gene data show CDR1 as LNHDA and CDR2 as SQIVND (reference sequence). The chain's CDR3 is CASSRGRAVNTEAFF. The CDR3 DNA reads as TGTGCCAGTAGTAGGGGCAGGGCCGTGAACACTGAAGCTTTCTTT.